The sequence of this T cell receptor (beta chain) was determined in a study of spatial heterogeneity in lung cancer (dated by TCRdb to 2018 to 2020). Study-wide context: Beta-chain transcripts were consistently detected in greater numbers than alpha-chain transcripts, which likely reflected higher beta-chain transcript abundance. In the raw uncorrected reads, each unique combination of TCR and UMI appeared on average more than ten times. The study quantitatively compared TCR alpha and beta repertoires across multiple tumor regions, matched nontumor lung and blood in non-small cell lung cancer. Both alpha and beta chains were TCR-sequenced in samples taken at surgery, namely 220 tumor regions, fewer than 85 matched nontumor lung samples and about 58 PBMC samples. Nonsynonymous mutation counts, determined by whole-exome sequencing of tumor tissue, were related to features of the TCR repertoire. The full study reports these points: Additional single-cell paired TCR alpha and beta sequencing was considered necessary to confirm, at a functional level, the hypothesis that regional TCRs recognize regional mutations. Ubiquitous expanded tumor TCRs were found in blood more often at tumor resection than at routine follow-up.

In light of the paper, this sample's time point label describes: sample taken at primary tumor resection. TCR sequencing used whole RNA extracted from tumor and nontumor lung tissue, or from cryopreserved PBMC samples, without cell sorting. Donors were 65 to 85 patients with early-stage, untreated non-small cell lung cancer from the lung TRACERx cohort. A patient was chosen for TCR sequencing only when enough RNA was available from at least two tumor regions. This clonotype was found many times. Its antigen has not been determined. No much larger clonotype is one base removed from it; base qualities were not supplied. Library prep was done by 5' RACE. Instrument used: NextSeq 500. In the TCR library protocol, a unique molecular identifier was attached to each TCR cDNA molecule so that PCR and sequencing errors could be corrected. For the original study's pipeline: TCR identification, UMI-based error correction and CDR3 extraction were all carried out with Decombinator tools. TCRs above a frequency of 2 per 1,000, corresponding to the top 1% of the tumor frequency distribution, were defined as expanded. Each repertoire was subsampled 100 times to 5,000 TCRs, after which Renyi diversity was computed with the R vegan package. CDR3 similarity networks were built from amino acid triplet string-kernel similarity, connecting CDR3s with pairwise similarity above 0.82. TCRdb trimmed public reads at Q25 via fastp, called clones via MiXCR and kept in-frame beta chains. For every CDR3 protein sequence, its rows merge into one entry that carries the most common genes and DNA. These V and J calls originate from TCRdb's pipeline instead of the authors' own analysis. This sample lists about 36,000 distinct CDR3 sequences; less than 5.5% were detected once. The ten largest account for 25% to 30% of the sample.

Sequenced material: PBMCs, taken at surgery. This TCR came from a female donor with early-stage non-small cell lung cancer.

CDR3 sequence: CASSQGDSRYEQYF. The nucleotide sequence reads TGCGCCAGCAGCCAAGGGGACAGTCGCTACGAGCAGTACTTC. This sequence uses TRBV4-1 and TRBJ2-7; TRBD1 lines up with 7 middle nucleotides. The CDR3 runs 14 amino acids, cysteine and phenylalanine included. Only CDR3 DNA is held: 42 bases, read in frame from base 1. V is cut back by 1 base and J by 3 bases, with 3 bases in the junction unmatched. For CDR1 and CDR2, the germline V gene lists MGHRA and YSYEKL.